The present entry profiles one TCR beta chain with its context. This entry is derived from a study of patients and donors after allogeneic stem cell transplantation. Germline V lookup: CDR1 MNHEY, CDR2 SVGAGI. Trimming cost V 6 bases and J 5 bases; bases outside gene matches: 6. The CDR3 runs 13 residues. In TCRdb, the RT-PCR reads were re-called with MiXCR into one record per CDR3 protein. The table lists 150,000 to 200,000 distinct CDR3 sequences, approximately 31% of them singletons. This chain links TRBV6-5 with TRBJ1-2; 7 nucleotides agree with TRBD1. This receptor was obtained from a human donor who was either an allogeneic HSCT recipient or a stem cell or donor lymphocyte infusion donor (not recorded which). It is not recorded whose cells these are; they may come from a transplant donor. The material sequenced was blood, either unsorted or a sorted T cell fraction (not recorded which). In nucleotides, the CDR3 is TGTGCCAGCAGGGGGCAGGGGGAATATGGCTACACCTTC. It is translated as CASRGQGEYGYTF.